The clone carrying this T cell receptor beta chain is medium-sized (0.01 to 0.1%) by frequency. Antigen unknown. Roughly 40,000 genome equivalents of blood DNA were amplified for TRB. TRB rearrangements were amplified by touch-down multiplex PCR with mixed TRB-A/B primers. TCRdb re-called the multiplex PCR reads and gives one entry per CDR3 protein, without DNA. The table lists about 4,000 distinct CDR3 sequences. The data are from a study of T cell clusters in autoimmune cytopenias. Study at large: The median distinct TRB clonotype count was approximately 2,500 per sample, from a median roughly 47,000 reads.

The germline gives CDR1 LNHDA, CDR2 SQIVND (reference sequence). The CDR3 totals 14 residues. Study observations and caveats: TRB repertoire shifts in secondary cytopenia and chronic lymphocytic leukemia mostly reflected lymphoma, not autoimmunity. No experiment has yet validated the function of the T cell clusters defined in silico. Primary autoimmune cytopenia patients appeared to lack physiological T cell clusters present in healthy donors.

The chain is built from TRBV19 and TRBJ2-3; the D call of TRBD2 rests on TCRdb alone, since no DNA is present to check it. The receptor comes from a human donor with an autoimmune cytopenia or autoimmune hepatitis (not recorded which). Sequencing input: peripheral blood. CDR3 loop: CASRVAGVTDTQYF.